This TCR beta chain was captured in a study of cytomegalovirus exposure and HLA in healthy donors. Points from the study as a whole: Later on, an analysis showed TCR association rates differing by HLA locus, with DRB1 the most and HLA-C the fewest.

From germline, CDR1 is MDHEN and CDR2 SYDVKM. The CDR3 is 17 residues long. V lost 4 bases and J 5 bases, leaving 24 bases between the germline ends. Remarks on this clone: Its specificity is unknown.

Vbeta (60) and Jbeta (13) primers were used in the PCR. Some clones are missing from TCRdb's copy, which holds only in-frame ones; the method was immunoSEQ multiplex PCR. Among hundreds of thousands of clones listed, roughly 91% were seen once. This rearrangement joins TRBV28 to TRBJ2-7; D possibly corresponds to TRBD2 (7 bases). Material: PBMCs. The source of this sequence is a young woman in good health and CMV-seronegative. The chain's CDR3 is CASSSHLGGGSSNEQYF. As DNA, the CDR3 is TGTGCCAGCAGTTCTCACCTCGGGGGCGGGAGTTCCAACGAGCAGTACTTC.